The 5 T cell receptor beta chains given below trace back to one sample, sequenced in a study of blood T cell repertoires in COVID-19. Assay: immunoSEQ multiplex PCR; the TCRdb copy retains only in-frame clones and omits some. The table has roughly 250,000 clones, 91% seen once. Material for sequencing was peripheral blood. These receptors all stem from a person aged 18-29 years with COVID-19, enrolled during active disease.

This clone has just one count. This sequence joins TRBV10-3 and TRBJ2-1; TRBD2 aligns across 10 bases. CDR1 and CDR2 from the germline V gene are ENHRY and SYGVKD. The CDR3 length is 15 residues. Trimming at V came to 5 bases and at J to 9 bases, leaving 10 bases not matched to a gene. CDR3 residues: CAISSSGSPRGEQFF. In nucleotides, the CDR3 is TGTGCCATCAGTTCTAGCGGGAGCCCCCGGGGTGAGCAGTTCTTC.

This chain joins TRBV2 and TRBJ1-1, with D unresolved. There are 15 residues in the CDR3. V was clipped by 6 bases and J by 1 base, with 15 bases between them. Germline CDR1 reads SNHLY; CDR2 reads FYNNEI. CDR3 bases: TGTGCCAGCAGCGCCCGGGAAGTCTGGAACACTGAAGCTTTCTTT. It codes for CASSAREVWNTEAFF.

This chain links TRBV6-2 or TRBV6-3 with TRBJ2-1, with D possibly being TRBD1 (6 bases). The V and J ends lost 0 bases and 0 bases respectively, with 15 bases between them. The CDR3 covers 18 residues. CDR1 and CDR2 (germline): MNHEY, SVGEGT. The chain's CDR3 is CASSYSSGDLSSYNEQFF. CDR3 sequence (DNA): TGTGCCAGCAGTTACTCCTCAGGGGACCTAAGCTCCTACAATGAGCAGTTCTTC.

The chain has TRBV10-3 and TRBJ2-3; 9 bases fit TRBD2. The CDR3 extends over 16 amino acids. V dropped 6 bases and J dropped 3; count of bases not matched to a gene: 10. CDR1 and CDR2 (germline): ENHRY, SYGVKD. The CDR3 DNA reads TGTGCCATCAGGGAGGAGAGCGGGAGGAGGACAGATACGCAGTATTTT. It translates to CAIREESGRRTDTQYF.

The rearrangement links TRBV20-1 to TRBJ2-2; D might be TRBD1 (6 bases). This CDR3 region has 14 residues. CDR1 is DFQATT, CDR2 SNEGSKA, per germline (reference sequence). The V end was cut by 3 bases, the J end by 4 bases, with 12 bases between. The CDR3 bases are TGCAGTGCTAGTAGGCCAGGGGTCACCGGGGAGCTGTTTTTT. Protein product: CSASRPGVTGELFF.